This TCR beta chain was sequenced during a study of T cell changes during pregnancy in multiple sclerosis (dated by TCRdb to about 2019). For context, the study as a whole: The study examined how the T cell repertoire changed over the course of pregnancy in women with multiple sclerosis.

Relative to germline, V is missing 6 bases and J is missing 0 bases, with 5 bases of the junction outside any gene match. CDR3 length: 15 amino acids, cysteine to phenylalanine. Only the CDR3 portion is preserved as DNA: 45 bases, with reading frame beginning at the first base. From a lookup of the germline V gene, CDR1 and CDR2 are SNHLY and FYNNEI. Receptors were amplified or captured by the immunoSEQ multiplex PCR assay. Drawn from immuneACCESS, this table holds only the in-frame rearrangements with V and J called that TCRdb kept. Clones are partly lost; checked studies trace under half to an unresolved V gene and leave the rest unexplained. The sample table contains some 60,000 clones; only one count was recorded for about nine tenths of them. Together, the top ten hold less than 4% of the sample. About this clone: The specificity of this receptor is unknown. No quality values exist for individual bases; no much larger clone is one base distant.

The chain was built from TRBV2 and TRBJ2-1, with 7 junctional bases fitting TRBD2. The sample in question was peripheral blood, obtained in the first trimester of pregnancy. This clonotype was obtained from a female donor in good health, enrolled as a control in a pregnancy study. In nucleotides, the sequence is TGTGCCAGCAGAGAGCGGGGCAGCTCCTACAATGAGCAGTTCTTC. Its protein is CASRERGSSYNEQFF.